This T cell receptor beta chain came from a study of identical twins. TCRdb recomputed calls from the 5' RACE reads with MiXCR, one row per CDR3 protein. The sample has 220,000 or so distinct CDR3 sequences; roughly 7% are singletons. Study-wide results and limits: Out-of-frame sharing of TCR alpha in monozygotic twins was underestimated by models. Excess low generation probability was seen in twin-shared out-of-frame alpha sequences.

The CDR3 extends over 15 amino acids. V dropped 5 bases and J dropped 4 bases, with 14 bases sitting between them. Per the germline V gene, CDR1 is PRHDT and CDR2 is FYEKMQ (reference sequence). In its sample, this clonotype was seen many times. What it recognizes is unknown. Separately, the same data were catalogued under a study of yellow fever vaccine responses in identical twins. That source reports: Twin vaccine T cell responses reportedly seemed partly convergent, partly personalized.

The gene calls are TRBV13 and TRBJ2-2, with D tentatively TRBD1 or TRBD2 (5 bases each). The source material was memory (CD45RO+) T cells sorted from blood. This sequence originates from a woman aged 18 to 35 in good health. CDR3 nucleotide sequence: TGTGCCAGCAGCCAAGGTTACGGGACCACCGGGGAGCTGTTTTTT. Its translation: CASSQGYGTTGELFF.